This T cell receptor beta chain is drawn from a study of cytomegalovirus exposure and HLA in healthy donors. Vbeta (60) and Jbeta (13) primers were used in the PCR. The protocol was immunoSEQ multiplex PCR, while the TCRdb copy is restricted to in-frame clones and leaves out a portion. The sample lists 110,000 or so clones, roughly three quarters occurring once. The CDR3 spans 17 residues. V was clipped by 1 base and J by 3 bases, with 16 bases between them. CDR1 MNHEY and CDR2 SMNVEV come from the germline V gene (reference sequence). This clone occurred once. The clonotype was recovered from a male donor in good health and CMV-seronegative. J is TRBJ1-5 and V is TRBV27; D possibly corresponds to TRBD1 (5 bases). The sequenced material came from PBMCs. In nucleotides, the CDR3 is TGTGCCAGCAGTTTATTAGGCAGGACAATCTACAATCAGCCCCAGCATTTT. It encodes CASSLLGRTIYNQPQHF.